The rows below give T cell receptor beta chains drawn from one sample of a study of Ad26.COV2.S vaccination and SARS-CoV-2 variants. The repertoire was sequenced with immunoSEQ multiplex PCR; TCRdb's copy has only in-frame clones and lacks some. The data hold around 350,000 clones, with more than 75% observed a single time. This specimen consisted of peripheral blood, obtained in a trial of Ad26.COV2.S vaccine versus placebo. These receptors all come from a person between 18 and 60 years old who received the Ad26.COV2.S COVID-19 vaccine or a placebo. Both conserved end residues are part of each CDR3. The D gene is left open where the match is weak. Only part of the rows carry a size: once, few, many, or a class if the clone is expanded.

j_call	clone_size	d_call	v_call	cdr3_length	cdr3_aa	cdr3_nt
TRBJ2-1	.	.	TRBV7-2	15	CASSLVSGEDNEQFF	TGTGCCAGCAGCTTAGTTAGCGGCGAAGACAATGAGCAGTTCTTC
TRBJ2-6	few	.	TRBV14	19	CASSQAKGIMSSGANVLTF	TGTGCCAGCAGCCAAGCCAAGGGGATAATGTCCTCTGGGGCCAACGTCCTGACTTTC
TRBJ2-3	.	.	TRBV27	16	CASTPLGGATTDTQYF	TGTGCCAGCACCCCTCTTGGGGGGGCTACCACAGATACGCAGTATTTT
TRBJ1-1	.	.	TRBV6-2/TRBV6-3	13	CASSYARRDEAFF	TGTGCCAGCAGTTACGCTCGGAGAGATGAAGCTTTCTTT
TRBJ1-5	.	.	TRBV5-6	13	CASSKYRNQPQHF	TGTGCCAGCAGCAAGTACCGAAATCAGCCCCAGCATTTT
TRBJ1-1	once	.	TRBV5-1	14	CASSLGSGNTEAFF	TGCGCCAGCAGCTTGGGATCGGGGAACACTGAAGCTTTCTTT
TRBJ2-7	once	TRBD2	TRBV5-1	16	CASSGSSGSSSYEQYF	TGCGCCAGCAGCGGAAGTAGCGGGAGTAGCTCCTACGAGCAGTACTTC
TRBJ2-1	.	TRBD2	TRBV5-4	15	CASSQTSEVSNEQFF	TGTGCCAGCAGCCAGACTAGCGAAGTCTCCAATGAGCAGTTCTTC
TRBJ2-7	.	.	TRBV5-1	15	CASRAGEGALREQYF	TGCGCCAGCAGAGCAGGGGAGGGGGCTTTGAGAGAGCAGTACTTC
TRBJ1-3	.	.	TRBV21-1	14	CASSKGQGLNTIYF	TGTGCCAGCAGCAAAGGACAGGGGTTAAACACCATATATTTT
TRBJ1-2	.	.	TRBV30	13	CAWSGRINYGYTF	TGTGCCTGGAGTGGCAGGATAAACTATGGCTACACCTTC
TRBJ2-7	.	.	TRBV7-9	17	CASSLVAVGRISYEQYF	TGTGCCAGCAGCTTAGTGGCAGTGGGCAGGATTTCCTACGAGCAGTACTTC
TRBJ2-5	.	TRBD2	TRBV7-6	16	CASSLVAGGFQETQYF	TGTGCCAGCAGCTTAGTAGCGGGGGGCTTTCAAGAGACCCAGTACTTC
TRBJ1-6	once	.	TRBV27	21	CASSYGSSGNPLLPLPSPLHF	TGTGCCAGCAGTTATGGCTCGAGCGGGAACCCTCTCCTACCCCTTCCTTCACCCCTCCACTTT
TRBJ2-3	.	.	TRBV27	12	CASSSGRDTQYF	TGTGCCAGCAGTTCAGGGAGAGATACGCAGTATTTT